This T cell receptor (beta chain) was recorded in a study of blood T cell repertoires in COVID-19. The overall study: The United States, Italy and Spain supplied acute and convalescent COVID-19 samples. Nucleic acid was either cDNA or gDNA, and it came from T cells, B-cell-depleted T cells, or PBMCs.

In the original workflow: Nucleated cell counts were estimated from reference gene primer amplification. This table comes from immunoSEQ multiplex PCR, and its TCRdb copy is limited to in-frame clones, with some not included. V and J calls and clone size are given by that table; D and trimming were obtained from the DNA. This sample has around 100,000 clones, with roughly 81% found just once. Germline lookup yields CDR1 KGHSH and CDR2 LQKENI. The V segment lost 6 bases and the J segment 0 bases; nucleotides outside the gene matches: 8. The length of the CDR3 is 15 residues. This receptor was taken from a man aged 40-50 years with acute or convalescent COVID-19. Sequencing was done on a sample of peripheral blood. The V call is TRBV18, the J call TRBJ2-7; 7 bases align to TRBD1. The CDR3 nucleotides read TGTGCCAGCTCGTCGCCGGGACAGACCTCCTACGAGCAGTACTTC. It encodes CASSSPGQTSYEQYF.